This is a list of T cell receptor beta chains from one sample in a study of OX40 agonist ivuxolimab in advanced cancers. Measured with immunoSEQ multiplex PCR; TCRdb has only the in-frame clones, and not every one. The sample includes approximately 75,000 clones, roughly nine tenths of them seen just once. Specimen: CD4+ or CD8+ T cells sorted from blood, collected in a trial of the OX40 agonist ivuxolimab. These receptors were taken from an adult with an advanced solid tumor such as melanoma, head and neck, liver or kidney cancer. CDR3s include the opening cysteine and the closing phenylalanine or tryptophan. Fields, in order: CDR3 protein, V gene, J gene.

CASSLAFRGTYGYTF	TRBV28	TRBJ1-2
CASSLDSTSYEQYF	TRBV5-1	TRBJ2-7
CASRDRDRTYNEQFF	TRBV6-1	TRBJ2-1
CASSFLPYQPQHF	TRBV7-2	TRBJ1-5
CASSLEKETQYF	TRBV27	TRBJ2-5
CASSLGQEPNEQFF	TRBV7-2	TRBJ2-1
CASSELVSNYGYTF	TRBV7-2	TRBJ1-2
CASSVGGGDQPQHF	TRBV6-4	TRBJ1-5
CASSLFGETTGELFF	TRBV5-1	TRBJ2-2
CASSPASSGKSQETQYF	TRBV18	TRBJ2-5
CASSFTGGDWDTQYF	TRBV7-3	TRBJ2-3
CASSHGGAIGNSPLHF	TRBV7-2	TRBJ1-6
CASSMAPTVSNQPQHF	TRBV19	TRBJ1-5
CASSLKGPSGNTIYF	TRBV5-6	TRBJ1-3
CASSSGHFPAGDGETQYF	TRBV5-1	TRBJ2-5
CSVLLGGSSNQPQHF	TRBV29-1	TRBJ1-5
CASRSPGLSYEQYF	TRBV6-5	TRBJ2-7
CSVQRSETQYF	TRBV20-1	TRBJ2-5
CASSRQAFSYEQYF	TRBV6-5	TRBJ2-7
CASSPDRAGANVLTF	TRBV11-1	TRBJ2-6
CASSQDRPGWLTEAFF	TRBV7-2	TRBJ1-1
CASSSETGPNEQFF	TRBV18	TRBJ2-1
CASSPISGGRSYEQYF	TRBV7-7	TRBJ2-7
CASSELKSNTEAFF	TRBV6-1	TRBJ1-1
CASSLNPAALYNEQFF	TRBV7-3	TRBJ2-1
CASSEYVSEKLFF	TRBV10-2	TRBJ1-4
CASALGGAGANVLTF	TRBV5-1	TRBJ2-6
CASSLFPSGGYNEQFF	TRBV5-1	TRBJ2-1
CASRQDLGNEKLFF	TRBV7-8	TRBJ1-4
CSSKSGTGADTQYF	TRBV29-1	TRBJ2-3
CASSHGQYETQYF	TRBV4-3	TRBJ2-5
CASTRVVGTNEQFF	TRBV6-6	TRBJ2-1
CASSQTLAGTNNEQFF	TRBV5-4	TRBJ2-1
CASSRGLADPYGYTF	TRBV4-3	TRBJ1-2
CATSRERDSLSPLHF	TRBV15	TRBJ1-6
CASSVEGALNSPLHF	TRBV6-1	TRBJ1-6
CASSPKGTGTGVEKLFF	TRBV18	TRBJ1-4
CASSLANNQPQHF	TRBV7-9	TRBJ1-5
CASSGRQGAERNTGELFF	TRBV9	TRBJ2-2
CASMSGGSNQPQHF	TRBV19	TRBJ1-5
CASSLEGAANTGELFF	TRBV5-1	TRBJ2-2
CASSLAGSYGYTF	TRBV11-2	TRBJ1-2
CASSPTQGLIMETQYF	TRBV18	TRBJ2-5
CASSYPGQGTGELFF	TRBV6-6	TRBJ2-2
CASSYQLGGTDTQYF	TRBV6-6	TRBJ2-3
CASSPLGQGGEQYF	TRBV18	TRBJ2-7
CASSEGGREIDEQYF	TRBV10-2	TRBJ2-7
CASSLAGRPANYEQYF	TRBV7-9	TRBJ2-7
CASSLTANQPQHF	TRBV7-2	TRBJ1-5
CASSGAGTPADTQYF	TRBV11-3	TRBJ2-3
CAISESGGPGNTEAFF	TRBV10-3	TRBJ1-1
CASSPPGPTNEKLFF	TRBV18	TRBJ1-4
CASSFWEYSNQPQHF	TRBV5-8	TRBJ1-5
CASSQDTNYGYTF	TRBV5-1	TRBJ1-2
CASSLVVGGPLQETQYF	TRBV5-1	TRBJ2-5
CASSRTGTGVEDTEAFF	TRBV5-1	TRBJ1-1
CASSGTGSNYGYTF	TRBV23-1	TRBJ1-2
CASSPLESTNEKLFF	TRBV4-2	TRBJ1-4
CASSIVGGVGTEAFF	TRBV19	TRBJ1-1
CASRRESNQPRHF	TRBV2	TRBJ1-5